These 29 T cell receptor beta chains came from one sample sequenced in a study of T cell changes during pregnancy in multiple sclerosis (dated by TCRdb to about 2019). The library was built by means of the immunoSEQ multiplex PCR assay. Not all clones reach the TCRdb copy of this immuneACCESS table, which keeps in-frame sequences only. Checked studies attribute under half of the gap to unresolved V genes and leave the rest unexplained. Here the sample has roughly 100,000 clones; roughly 92% occur a single time. Roughly 3.5% of the sample is taken by the ten largest. This material consisted of peripheral blood, taken after pregnancy. These receptors came from a female donor with multiple sclerosis, enrolled in a pregnancy study.

The chain has TRBV5-1 and TRBJ1-1; D may be TRBD1 (6 bases). The germline V and J ends were trimmed by 4 bases and 1 base, with 11 bases remaining between them. CDR1 and CDR2 from the germline V gene are SGHRS and YFSETQ. The CDR3 consists of 14 residues. The CDR3 is CASSPGQPNTEAFF. The CDR3, as DNA: TGCGCCAGCAGCCCGGGACAACCGAACACTGAAGCTTTCTTT.

The chain uses TRBV10-2 and TRBJ2-7; tentative D call: TRBD1 (5 bases). Germline V gene data show CDR1 as WSHSY and CDR2 as SAAADI. V was pared by 5 bases and J by 5 bases, with 22 bases between. The CDR3 has 16 residues. The CDR3 spells CASSKGHPHPDHEQYF. The CDR3 DNA is TGCGCCAGCAGTAAGGGGCACCCCCACCCCGATCACGAGCAGTACTTC.

In DNA form, the CDR3 reads TGTGCCAGCAGTTATACGGAGCCGAACACTGAAGCTTTCTTT. Its protein product is CASSYTEPNTEAFF. The J gene is TRBJ1-1, the V gene TRBV6-6; D gene unclear. The CDR3 extends over 14 amino acids. The germline V gene has CDR1 MNHNY and CDR2 SVGAGI (reference sequence). Between the trimmed V and J ends, which lost 3 bases and 1 base, there was a span of 9 bases.

The gene calls are TRBV27 and TRBJ2-5; D remains ambiguous. In germline, CDR1 is MNHEY, CDR2 SMNVEV (reference sequence). V was pared by 11 bases and J by 5 bases, with 6 bases between. CDR3 length: 9 residues. This CDR3 is CAREETQYF. The CDR3 DNA follows: TGTGCCCGTGAGGAGACCCAGTACTTC.

The chain recombines TRBV6-5 with TRBJ2-7, with 9 bases matching TRBD1. The CDR3 totals 14 residues. The ends lost 5 bases at V and 5 bases at J; junction bases unmatched: 7. Germline V lookup: CDR1 MNHEY, CDR2 SVGAGI. This chain's CDR3 is CASSLRQGVNEQYF. The CDR3 DNA follows: TGTGCCAGCAGTCTCCGACAGGGGGTCAACGAGCAGTACTTC.

The chain combines TRBV25-1 with TRBJ2-5; no clear D gene. Germline V gives CDR1 MGHDK, CDR2 SYGVNS. Between the trimmed V and J ends, which lost 8 bases and 0 bases, there was a span of 7 bases. This CDR3 spans 12 amino acids. CDR3 residues: CASQRYQETQYF. The CDR3 DNA reads as TGTGCCAGCCAGCGATACCAAGAGACCCAGTACTTC.

The V call is TRBV11-2, the J call TRBJ2-5; D is perhaps TRBD2 (6 bases). Trimming removed 3 bases at V and 3 bases at J, with 14 bases between. CDR3 length: 15 amino acids. Germline assignment: CDR1 SGHAT and CDR2 FQNNGV. In DNA, the CDR3 is TGTGCCAGCAGCTTCGGGCTAGCGACGAAAGAGACCCAGTACTTC. This encodes CASSFGLATKETQYF.

The chain recombines TRBV30 with TRBJ2-3; TRBD2 agrees at 9 bases. The CDR3 is made up of 14 amino acids. The trim removed 3 bases at V and 5 bases at J, leaving 6 bases unmatched. The germline gives CDR1 GTSNPN, CDR2 SVGIG (reference sequence). The CDR3 protein is CAWSGRGGGDTQYF. Written as DNA, the CDR3 is TGTGCCTGGAGCGGGCGGGGGGGAGGAGATACGCAGTATTTT.

The rearrangement links TRBV27 to TRBJ2-3; the match to TRBD2 covers 8 bases. CDR3 length: 15 amino acids. Germline V gene lookup returns CDR1 MNHEY and CDR2 SMNVEV (reference sequence). V was clipped by 3 bases and J by 3 bases; unmatched bases: 5. CDR3 residues: CASSFGGAGTDTQYF. The CDR3 DNA follows: TGTGCCAGCAGTTTCGGGGGGGCCGGTACAGATACGCAGTATTTT.

Details on this clone: Likely a read error: the CDR3 ends without its conserved phenylalanine or tryptophan. The limits of the CDR3 on the DNA are not certain, so only TCRdb's listed CDR3 is given. The chain combines TRBV5-6 with TRBJ1-2; the table names TRBD1, a call not compared with the DNA. Germline V gene data show CDR1 as SGHDT and CDR2 as YYEEEE. The CDR3 totals 12 residues, both ends included. Here the CDR3 reads CASSPGQGGYEY.

The chain couples TRBV19 to TRBJ2-7; 8 bases align to TRBD1. V was pared by 3 bases and J by 1 base, with 8 bases of the junction left unmatched. From germline, CDR1 is LNHDA and CDR2 SQIVND (reference sequence). The CDR3 covers 16 residues. The CDR3 here is CASSIQQGAGSYEQYF. Written as DNA, the CDR3 is TGTGCCAGTAGTATCCAGCAGGGGGCTGGATCCTACGAGCAGTACTTC.

This clone was recorded once. The chain is built from TRBV30 and TRBJ1-6, with TRBD1 matching over 7 bases. The germline CDR1 and CDR2 sequences are GTSNPN and SVGIG (reference sequence). This CDR3 has 13 amino acids. CDR3 loop: CAGGSGEYSPLHF. CDR3 DNA sequence: TGTGCAGGGGGCTCGGGGGAGTATTCACCCCTCCACTTT.

The chain is built from TRBV6-6 and TRBJ1-2; D might be TRBD1 (6 bases). Germline V gene data show CDR1 as MNHNY and CDR2 as SVGAGI (reference sequence). The V and J ends lost 10 bases and 4 bases respectively, with 13 bases between them. CDR3 length: 12 residues. The CDR3 bases are TGTGCCACCCGGACAGTTAGCTATGGCTACACCTTC. Protein product: CATRTVSYGYTF.

The rearrangement links TRBV19 to TRBJ1-1; 8 positions agree with TRBD1. Per the germline V gene, CDR1 is LNHDA and CDR2 is SQIVND (reference sequence). The CDR3 spans 19 residues. V was clipped by 7 bases and J by 0 bases; unmatched bases: 19. CDR3 region: CASTFGSLPGGRVNTEAFF. The CDR3 DNA sequence: TGTGCCAGTACCTTCGGGTCCCTTCCAGGGGGCCGGGTGAACACTGAAGCTTTCTTT.

The chain joins TRBV7-9 to TRBJ1-1; 7 nucleotides agree with TRBD1. V dropped 3 bases and J dropped 1; count of bases not matched to a gene: 5. CDR3 length: 15 amino acids. Per the germline V gene, CDR1 is SEHNR and CDR2 is FQNEAQ (reference sequence). CDR3 sequence reads: CASSFSGTENTEAFF. The CDR3 DNA follows: TGTGCCAGCAGCTTCAGTGGGACAGAGAACACTGAAGCTTTCTTT.

The chain recombines TRBV4-1 with TRBJ2-7, with TRBD2 matching 14 bases. CDR1 is MGHRA, CDR2 YSYEKL, per germline. J was trimmed by 9 bases and V by 0 bases; bases with no gene match: 4. This CDR3 has 15 amino acids. CDR3 in DNA: TGCGCCAGCAGCCAAGATAGACTAGCGGGGGGGCGGCAGTACTTC. Amino acids: CASSQDRLAGGRQYF.

The CDR3 DNA is TGTGCCAGCAGCCCAGGTTTCACAGGGAGAAACACCATATATTTT. Translation: CASSPGFTGRNTIYF. This rearrangement joins TRBV6-1 to TRBJ1-3, with a tentative D call TRBD1 (6 bases). V was pared by 6 bases and J by 5 bases, with 17 bases between. CDR3 length: 15 residues. Germline V gene sequence: CDR1 MNHNS, CDR2 SASEGT.

The chain is built from TRBV19 and TRBJ2-3; D may be TRBD1 (7 bases). V lost 7 bases and J lost 1, with 15 bases in between. The CDR3 is made up of 15 amino acids. CDR1 and CDR2 (germline): LNHDA, SQIVND (reference sequence). The CDR3 DNA follows: TGTGCCAGTAAAAAGGACAGGAGGGGCACAGATACGCAGTATTTT. This codes for CASKKDRRGTDTQYF.

The chain is built from TRBV5-1 and TRBJ2-3; 8 positions agree with TRBD1. The trim removed 0 bases at V and 6 bases at J, leaving 6 bases unmatched. The CDR3 contains 15 residues. Looked up from germline, CDR1 is SGHRS and CDR2 is YFSETQ. The CDR3 region is CASSLADRAVDTQYF. CDR3 nucleotide sequence: TGCGCCAGCAGCTTGGCGGACAGGGCAGTTGATACGCAGTATTTT.

The gene calls are TRBV14 and TRBJ1-1; a possible D gene is TRBD1 (6 bases). Trimming left V 3 bases short and J 6 bases short, with 17 bases between. Germline assignment: CDR1 SGHDN and CDR2 FVKESK. The CDR3 is 15 residues long. The CDR3 spells CASSQVGGDVAEAFF. Here the CDR3 DNA reads TGTGCCAGCAGCCAGGTAGGGGGGGATGTGGCTGAAGCTTTCTTT.

The V call is TRBV30, the J call TRBJ2-5; TRBD2 aligns across 8 bases. The CDR3 runs 13 residues. Germline V CDR1 and CDR2: GTSNPN, SVGIG (reference sequence). V lost 2 bases to trimming and J lost 4 bases; unmatched junction nucleotides: 3. This CDR3 reads CAWSHGGGETQYF. The CDR3 nucleotides read TGTGCCTGGAGTCACGGGGGGGGAGAGACCCAGTACTTC.

Only one count was recorded for this clone. The chain carries TRBV19 and TRBJ1-4; possible D gene TRBD1, 5 bases. The V gene's germline CDR1 is LNHDA and CDR2 SQIVND (reference sequence). This CDR3 has 15 amino acids. V was shortened by 4 bases and J by 8 bases, with 17 bases between the two germline ends. CDR3 region: CASSTWMSRGEKLFF. The CDR3 DNA sequence: TGTGCCAGTAGTACCTGGATGTCCCGGGGGGAAAAACTGTTTTTT.

This rearrangement joins TRBV2 to TRBJ1-1; D not resolved. Trimming took 8 bases from V and 3 from J, leaving 10 bases between them. The CDR3 is 12 amino acids. The germline gives CDR1 SNHLY, CDR2 FYNNEI. The CDR3 nucleotides read TGTGCCAGCGGATCCGGGTACACTGAAGCTTTCTTT. Its translation is CASGSGYTEAFF.

The chain uses TRBV7-9 and TRBJ2-7; D is ambiguous. CDR3 length equals 12 residues. Looked up from germline, CDR1 is SEHNR and CDR2 is FQNEAQ (reference sequence). Trimming removed 1 base from V and 4 bases from J, with 5 bases in between. The DNA of the CDR3 is TGTGCCAGCAGCTTAGACCAGTACGAGCAGTACTTC. Translating it yields CASSLDQYEQYF.

This clone was observed once. The chain employs TRBV10-2 and TRBJ1-5; possibly TRBD1 for D (5 bases). Germline V gene data show CDR1 as WSHSY and CDR2 as SAAADI. CDR3 size: 14 residues. V was trimmed by 5 bases and J by 1 base, leaving 9 bases between them. CDR3 DNA: TGCGCCAGCAGTCGGCAGGGAAGCAATCAGCCCCAGCATTTT. Its translation: CASSRQGSNQPQHF.

V and J are TRBV18 and TRBJ2-3, with a tentative D call TRBD2 (5 bases). The V and J ends lost 0 bases and 0 bases respectively, with 10 bases between them. The CDR3 sequence is 16 residues long. Per the germline V gene, CDR1 is KGHSH and CDR2 is LQKENI. CDR3 sequence reads: CASSPPSGESTDTQYF. Here the CDR3 DNA reads TGTGCCAGCTCACCACCGAGCGGAGAGAGCACAGATACGCAGTATTTT.

The V call is TRBV6-5, the J call TRBJ2-5, with a weak D call TRBD2 (6 bases). In germline, CDR1 is MNHEY, CDR2 SVGAGI. Deletions cut 8 bases from V and 0 bases from J, with 16 bases between. The CDR3 runs 15 residues. The chain's CDR3 is CASSGGNEDQETQYF. In nucleotides, the CDR3 is TGTGCCAGCTCTGGGGGGAACGAGGACCAAGAGACCCAGTACTTC.

The J gene is TRBJ2-5, the V gene TRBV5-1, with D maybe TRBD2 (5 bases). Trimming took off 4 bases at V and 4 bases at J, with 11 bases between the two ends. This CDR3 comprises 13 residues. Looked up from germline, CDR1 is SGHRS and CDR2 is YFSETQ. The CDR3 protein is CASSAGLTETQYF. In nucleotides, the CDR3 is TGCGCCAGCAGCGCCGGACTCACAGAGACCCAGTACTTC.

J is TRBJ1-3 and V is TRBV18; D is ambiguous. Trimming left V 2 bases short and J 2 bases short, with 10 bases between. The CDR3 is 15 residues long. Per germline, CDR1 KGHSH and CDR2 LQKENI. CDR3 sequence reads: CASSPSPGAGNTIYF. CDR3 nucleotide sequence: TGTGCCAGCTCACCATCGCCCGGGGCTGGAAACACCATATATTTT.